Presented here are 3 T cell receptor beta chains from one specimen sequenced in a study of blood T cell repertoires in COVID-19. Assay: immunoSEQ multiplex PCR; the TCRdb copy retains only in-frame clones and omits some. This table holds a few hundred thousand clones, roughly nine tenths found once. Sample: peripheral blood. Receptors originate from a woman between 25 and 40 years old with COVID-19, enrolled during active disease.

The chain recombines TRBV19 with TRBJ1-1; D unclear. CDR1 and CDR2 (germline): LNHDA, SQIVND (reference sequence). This CDR3 is built from 11 residues. V was shortened by 5 bases and J by 6 bases, with 7 bases between the two germline ends. CDR3 residues: CASSFRSEAFF. CDR3 DNA sequence: TGTGCCAGTAGTTTCCGGTCTGAAGCTTTCTTT. The whole variable domain, filled in from reference TRBV19 and TRBJ1-1, reads DGGITQSPKYLFRKEGQNVTLSCEQNLNHDAMYWYRQDPGQGLRLIYYSQIVNDFQKGDIAEGYSVSREKKESFPLTVTSAQKNPTAFYLCASSFRSEAFFGQGTRLTVV.

This clone appeared once. The genes are TRBV7-9 and TRBJ2-1; 8 bases agree with TRBD2. The CDR3 has 17 residues. Per the germline V gene, CDR1 is SEHNR and CDR2 is FQNEAQ (reference sequence). J lost 3 bases, V lost 2 bases, and 9 bases had no gene match. The CDR3 coding sequence is TGTGCCAGCAGCTTACCAAAGCGGGAGTGGGGCTACAATGAGCAGTTCTTC. Its protein product is CASSLPKREWGYNEQFF.

In its sample, this clone was seen a few times. The V and J genes are TRBV27 and TRBJ1-6; D is unresolved. With 10 bases removed from V and 10 bases from J, the gap between germline ends came to 17 bases. The germline CDR1 and CDR2 sequences are MNHEY and SMNVEV (reference sequence). The length of the CDR3 is 13 residues. In DNA form, the CDR3 reads TGTGCCACCTCGGGAGGGTCGGTCTCACCCCTCCACTTT. Protein product: CATSGGSVSPLHF.